The 5 T cell receptor beta chains below were found in one sample sequenced in a study of cytomegalovirus exposure and HLA in healthy donors. 13 Jbeta primers and 60 Vbeta primers were used for the PCR. The data were produced by immunoSEQ multiplex PCR, yet TCRdb's version contains in-frame clones alone and is incomplete. The table has approximately 160,000 clones, around 68% seen once. Sequencing was performed on PBMCs. These TCRs come from a man in his fifties or sixties in good health and CMV-seronegative.

V is TRBV7-9 and J is TRBJ2-7; the D gene is possibly TRBD1 (6 bases). V was clipped by 3 bases and J by 3 bases, with 12 bases between them. Germline CDR1 is SEHNR and CDR2 is FQNEAQ (reference sequence). The CDR3 has 14 amino acids. The chain's CDR3 is CASSFSGAGYEQYF. CDR3 DNA: TGTGCCAGCAGCTTCTCAGGGGCCGGCTACGAGCAGTACTTC.

About this clone itself: The same CDR3 can be traced to other DNA sequences in this sample. The J gene is TRBJ1-6, the V gene TRBV4-1; perhaps TRBD1 as D (6 bases). V lost 0 bases, J lost 4 bases, and 13 bases lay in between. CDR3 size: 17 residues. Germline V lookup: CDR1 MGHRA, CDR2 YSYEKL. CDR3 bases: TGCGCCAGCAGCCAAGAACGGACAGAGACTTATAATTCACCCCTCCACTTT. Translated, it gives CASSQERTETYNSPLHF.

The chain employs TRBV2 and TRBJ1-5; D is possibly TRBD1 (6 bases). Trimming left V 3 bases short and J 1 base short, with 10 bases between. CDR3 size: 15 residues. Germline V CDR1 and CDR2: SNHLY, FYNNEI. The CDR3 reads CASSDGTKSNQPQHF. As DNA, the CDR3 is TGTGCCAGCAGTGATGGGACAAAAAGCAATCAGCCCCAGCATTTT.

This clone occurred a few times. CDR3 DNA: TGTGCCAGCAGTCGGAGCTCCTATAATTCACCCCTCCACTTT. Translation: CASSRSSYNSPLHF. The chain employs TRBV28 and TRBJ1-6; D is ambiguous. Per the germline V gene, CDR1 is MDHEN and CDR2 is SYDVKM. CDR3 size: 14 residues. V lost 5 bases and J 0 bases, leaving 5 bases between the germline ends.

The J gene is TRBJ2-2, the V gene TRBV2; TRBD1 matches at 7 bases. Germline V CDR1 and CDR2: SNHLY, FYNNEI. J lost 6 bases, V lost 6 bases, and 4 bases had no gene match. The CDR3 runs 13 residues. The CDR3: CASRTDRAGELFF. For the CDR3, the DNA is TGTGCCAGCAGGACTGACAGGGCCGGGGAGCTGTTTTTT.